This TCR beta chain derives from a study of CD8+ T cells in alopecia areata. On the study more broadly: The drug, oral tofacitinib, was given to treated patients at 5 to 10 mg twice daily. Tofacitinib exposure lasted 6 to 18 months, followed by 6 months off drug.

Findings and limits, study-wide: Scalp lesions, especially in alopecia totalis/universalis, had higher clonality than normal scalp.

As to this clone: Antigen specificity is unknown.

Obtained from alopecia areata patients were lesional scalp punch biopsies along with peripheral blood. Germline assignment: CDR1 SQVTM and CDR2 ANQGSEA. This CDR3 is 11 amino acids long. The V end was cut by 3 bases, the J end by 14 bases, with 11 bases between. cDNA prepared by RNA extraction and subsequent reverse transcription served as the template for sequencing. Assay used: immunoSEQ multiplex PCR; TCRdb lists only in-frame clones, some missing. The repertoire holds about 180,000 clones, more than 60% seen once, with under 2% in the top ten. The clonotype originates from a human donor with alopecia areata. The J gene is TRBJ1-6, the V gene TRBV29-1; TRBD1 is a possible D gene (5 bases). This sample comprised CD4+ T cells sorted from blood, obtained at week 0. CDR3 bases: TGCAGCGTTGAGAGGGGAAGTACCCTCCACTTT. As protein: CSVERGSTLHF.